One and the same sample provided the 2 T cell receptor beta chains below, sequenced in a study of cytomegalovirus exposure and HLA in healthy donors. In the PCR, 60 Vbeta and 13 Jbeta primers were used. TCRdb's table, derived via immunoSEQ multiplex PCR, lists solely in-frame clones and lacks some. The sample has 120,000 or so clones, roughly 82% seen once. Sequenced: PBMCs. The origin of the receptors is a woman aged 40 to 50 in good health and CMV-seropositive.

The CDR3 DNA sequence: TGTGCCAGCAGCTTGGGACAGGGAGCGAGGCTATACAATGAGCAGTTCTTC. Protein product: CASSLGQGARLYNEQFF. V gene TRBV5-4 combines with J gene TRBJ2-1, with 7 bases that match TRBD1. The CDR3 has 17 amino acids. Germline V gene sequence: CDR1 SGHNT, CDR2 YYREEE (reference sequence). Trimming removed 0 bases from V and 4 bases from J; junction bases left unmatched: 10.

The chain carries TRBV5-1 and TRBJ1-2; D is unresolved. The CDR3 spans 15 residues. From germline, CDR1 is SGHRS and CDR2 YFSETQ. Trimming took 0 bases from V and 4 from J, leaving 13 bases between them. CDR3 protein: CASSLGASGPYGYTF. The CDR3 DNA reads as TGCGCCAGCAGCTTGGGCGCTTCAGGCCCCTATGGCTACACCTTC.